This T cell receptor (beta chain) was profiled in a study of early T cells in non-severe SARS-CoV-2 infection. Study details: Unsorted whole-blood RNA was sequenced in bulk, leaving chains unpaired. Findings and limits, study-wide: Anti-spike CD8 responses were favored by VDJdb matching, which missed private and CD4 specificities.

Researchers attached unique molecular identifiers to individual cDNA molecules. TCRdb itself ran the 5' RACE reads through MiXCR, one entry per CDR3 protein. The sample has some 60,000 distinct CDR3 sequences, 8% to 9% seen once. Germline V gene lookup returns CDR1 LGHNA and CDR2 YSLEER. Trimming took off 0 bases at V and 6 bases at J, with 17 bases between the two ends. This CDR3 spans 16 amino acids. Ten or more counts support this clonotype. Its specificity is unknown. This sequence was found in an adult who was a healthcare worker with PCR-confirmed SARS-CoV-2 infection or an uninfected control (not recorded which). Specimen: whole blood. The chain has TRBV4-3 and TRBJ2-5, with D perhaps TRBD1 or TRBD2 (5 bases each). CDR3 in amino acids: CASSQERGAGAQTQYF. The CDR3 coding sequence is TGCGCCAGCAGCCAAGAAAGAGGGGCGGGTGCGCAGACCCAGTACTTC.